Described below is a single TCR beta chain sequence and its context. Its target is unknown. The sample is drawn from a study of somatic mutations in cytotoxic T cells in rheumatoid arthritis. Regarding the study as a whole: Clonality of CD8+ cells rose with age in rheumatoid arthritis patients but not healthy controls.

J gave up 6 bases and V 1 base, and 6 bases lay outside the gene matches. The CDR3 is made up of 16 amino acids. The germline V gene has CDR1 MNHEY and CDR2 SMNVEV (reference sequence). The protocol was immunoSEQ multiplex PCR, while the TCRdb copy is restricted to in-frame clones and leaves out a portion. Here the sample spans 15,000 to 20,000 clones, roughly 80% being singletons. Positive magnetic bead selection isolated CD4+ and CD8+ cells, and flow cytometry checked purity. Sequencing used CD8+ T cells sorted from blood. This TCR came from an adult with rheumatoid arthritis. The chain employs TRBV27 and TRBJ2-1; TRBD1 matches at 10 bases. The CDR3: CASSLLVGQGINEQFF. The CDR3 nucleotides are TGTGCCAGCAGTTTATTGGTGGGACAGGGGATCAATGAGCAGTTCTTC.